Below are 3 T cell receptor beta chains sequenced from a single sample in a study of Graves' ophthalmopathy and Graves' hyperthyroidism. RNA transcripts provided the template for amplifying TCR beta CDR3 regions. An opening RT-PCR round employed HTBI primers and preceded a second-round multiplex PCR. MiXCR, run by TCRdb on the multiplex PCR reads, gives a single entry per CDR3 protein. The table lists 650,000 to 900,000 distinct CDR3 sequences, approximately 40% of them singletons. Material for sequencing was peripheral blood. The receptor set was obtained from an adult man with Graves' ophthalmopathy.

This chain links TRBV20-1 with TRBJ1-2; D call uncertain. Germline V gene sequence: CDR1 DFQATT, CDR2 SNEGSKA (reference sequence). CDR3 size: 16 residues. Trimming stripped 4 bases from V and 2 bases from J, with 20 bases between. CDR3 loop: CSATMPQLPLNYGYTF. The CDR3 coding sequence is TGCAGTGCTACAATGCCGCAACTCCCACTGAACTATGGCTACACCTTC.

The chain combines TRBV29-1 with TRBJ1-4; maybe TRBD1 (6 bases). Germline assignment: CDR1 SQVTM and CDR2 ANQGSEA. The CDR3 covers 12 residues. Trimming left V 6 bases short and J 7 bases short, with 12 bases between. The CDR3 loop is CSVETGREKLFF. In DNA form, the CDR3 reads TGCAGCGTGGAAACAGGGCGTGAAAAACTGTTTTTT.

The chain couples TRBV29-1 to TRBJ1-1, with a tentative D call TRBD1 (6 bases). V was trimmed by 6 bases and J by 7 bases, leaving 18 bases between them. Germline V gene data show CDR1 as SQVTM and CDR2 as ANQGSEA. The CDR3 covers 13 residues. The CDR3 loop is CSVEDSGRGEAFF. The CDR3 DNA reads TGCAGCGTCGAGGACAGCGGAAGAGGTGAAGCTTTCTTT.